A selection of T cell receptor beta chains follows, all from one sample in a study of blood T cell repertoires in COVID-19. Profiling relied on immunoSEQ multiplex PCR, and the TCRdb table lists in-frame clones only, not all of them. The sample records approximately 270,000 clones, roughly nine tenths being singletons. Material for sequencing was PBMCs or T cells enriched from blood (not recorded which). All receptors derive from an older woman who had recovered from COVID-19. Both conserved end residues are part of each CDR3. D genes are given only for firm matches. Some rows have no size entry. The others give once, few or many, or a class for an expanded clone.

d_call: -
v_call: TRBV19
j_call: TRBJ2-1
clone_size: few
cdr3_aa: CASKRAGVTYNEQFF
cdr3_nt: TGTGCCAGTAAGCGAGCGGGTGTAACCTACAATGAGCAGTTCTTC

d_call: -
v_call: TRBV18
j_call: TRBJ1-2
clone_size: -
cdr3_aa: CASSSKGGEYAGDGYTF
cdr3_nt: TGTGCCAGCTCATCTAAAGGGGGAGAATATGCCGGCGATGGCTACACCTTC

d_call: -
v_call: TRBV6-5
j_call: TRBJ1-1
clone_size: -
cdr3_aa: CASKTIRYMNTEAFF
cdr3_nt: TGTGCCAGCAAGACAATAAGGTATATGAACACTGAAGCTTTCTTT

d_call: -
v_call: TRBV9
j_call: TRBJ2-2
clone_size: once
cdr3_aa: CASSMGLNTGELFF
cdr3_nt: TGTGCCAGCAGCATGGGACTGAACACCGGGGAGCTGTTTTTT

d_call: -
v_call: TRBV2
j_call: TRBJ1-2
clone_size: -
cdr3_aa: CASSDEQGGTGYTF
cdr3_nt: TGTGCCAGCAGTGACGAGCAGGGCGGAACTGGCTACACCTTC

d_call: TRBD1
v_call: TRBV23-1
j_call: TRBJ1-2
clone_size: few
cdr3_aa: CASSQSRGQPYGYTF
cdr3_nt: TGCGCCAGCAGTCAATCTCGGGGACAGCCTTATGGCTACACCTTC

d_call: -
v_call: TRBV6-5
j_call: TRBJ2-7
clone_size: -
cdr3_aa: CASSRDTGNYEQYF
cdr3_nt: TGTGCCAGCAGCCGCGATACAGGGAACTACGAGCAGTACTTC

d_call: -
v_call: TRBV7-6
j_call: TRBJ2-5
clone_size: -
cdr3_aa: CASSLGGGRPPETQYF
cdr3_nt: TGTGCCAGCAGCTTAGGTGGAGGCCGCCCCCCCGAGACCCAGTACTTC

d_call: TRBD1
v_call: TRBV9
j_call: TRBJ1-2
clone_size: -
cdr3_aa: CASSDGGQVGIYGYTF
cdr3_nt: TGTGCCAGCAGCGATGGGGGACAGGTCGGCATCTATGGCTACACCTTC

d_call: -
v_call: TRBV5-8
j_call: TRBJ2-6
clone_size: -
cdr3_aa: CASSFRQSSGANVLTF
cdr3_nt: TGTGCCAGCAGCTTCCGACAGAGCTCTGGGGCCAACGTCCTGACTTTC

d_call: -
v_call: TRBV11-3
j_call: TRBJ2-1
clone_size: -
cdr3_aa: CASSFNSEQFF
cdr3_nt: TGTGCCAGCAGCTTTAACTCTGAGCAGTTCTTC

d_call: -
v_call: TRBV24-1
j_call: TRBJ2-5
clone_size: -
cdr3_aa: CATSDSYQETQYF
cdr3_nt: TGTGCCACCAGTGATTCGTACCAAGAGACCCAGTACTTC

d_call: -
v_call: TRBV6-5
j_call: TRBJ1-3
clone_size: -
cdr3_aa: CASRQGTGNTIYF
cdr3_nt: TGTGCCAGCAGACAGGGTACTGGAAACACCATATATTTT

d_call: TRBD2
v_call: TRBV5-1
j_call: TRBJ2-1
clone_size: -
cdr3_aa: CASSFSGTSGYNEQFF
cdr3_nt: TGCGCCAGCAGCTTTTCCGGGACTAGCGGTTACAATGAGCAGTTCTTC

d_call: -
v_call: TRBV15
j_call: TRBJ2-2
clone_size: -
cdr3_aa: CATGQFKNTGELFF
cdr3_nt: TGTGCCACCGGACAATTCAAGAACACCGGGGAGCTGTTTTTT

d_call: -
v_call: TRBV7-3
j_call: TRBJ2-2
clone_size: -
cdr3_aa: CASSRAGATTTGELFF
cdr3_nt: TGTGCCAGCAGCCGGGCGGGGGCGACAACAACCGGGGAGCTGTTTTTT

d_call: -
v_call: TRBV11-3
j_call: TRBJ2-5
clone_size: -
cdr3_aa: CASSLVASGETQYF
cdr3_nt: TGTGCCAGCAGCTTAGTGGCGTCCGGGGAGACCCAGTACTTC

d_call: TRBD1
v_call: TRBV18
j_call: TRBJ1-3
clone_size: -
cdr3_aa: CASSPRQGAEGNTIYF
cdr3_nt: TGTGCCAGCTCACCAAGGCAGGGGGCGGAAGGAAACACCATATATTTT

d_call: -
v_call: TRBV10-2
j_call: TRBJ1-3
clone_size: -
cdr3_aa: CASSVEAGNTIYF
cdr3_nt: TGCGCCAGCAGTGTGGAGGCCGGAAACACCATATATTTT

d_call: TRBD2
v_call: TRBV5-1
j_call: TRBJ2-3
clone_size: -
cdr3_aa: CASSKTSGFTDTQYF
cdr3_nt: TGCGCCAGCAGCAAGACTAGCGGGTTCACAGATACGCAGTATTTT

d_call: -
v_call: TRBV5-6
j_call: TRBJ1-2
clone_size: -
cdr3_aa: CASSLSAREDGYTF
cdr3_nt: TGTGCCAGCAGCTTATCGGCGCGGGAGGATGGCTACACCTTC

d_call: TRBD1
v_call: TRBV13
j_call: TRBJ1-3
clone_size: -
cdr3_aa: CASSLGQGADTIYF
cdr3_nt: TGTGCCAGCAGCTTGGGGCAGGGGGCTGACACCATATATTTT

d_call: -
v_call: TRBV9
j_call: TRBJ1-1
clone_size: -
cdr3_aa: CASSSGGWDTEAFF
cdr3_nt: TGTGCCAGCAGCTCGGGTGGGTGGGACACTGAAGCTTTCTTT

d_call: TRBD2
v_call: TRBV30
j_call: TRBJ2-1
clone_size: once
cdr3_aa: CAWSDPSLGLVSNEQFF
cdr3_nt: TGTGCCTGGAGCGACCCCTCACTGGGACTAGTTAGCAATGAGCAGTTCTTC

d_call: -
v_call: TRBV4-2
j_call: TRBJ1-3
clone_size: -
cdr3_aa: CASSQEATGFVSGNTIYF
cdr3_nt: TGTGCCAGCAGCCAAGAGGCGACAGGATTCGTCTCTGGAAACACCATATATTTT

d_call: -
v_call: TRBV27
j_call: TRBJ1-4
clone_size: -
cdr3_aa: CASSSLGQINEKLFF
cdr3_nt: TGTGCCAGCAGTTCACTAGGACAGATTAATGAAAAACTGTTTTTT

d_call: TRBD1
v_call: TRBV19
j_call: TRBJ2-1
clone_size: -
cdr3_aa: CASGRTGDSYNEQFF
cdr3_nt: TGTGCCTCGGGCCGGACAGGAGACTCCTACAATGAGCAGTTCTTC

d_call: TRBD1
v_call: TRBV28
j_call: TRBJ2-5
clone_size: -
cdr3_aa: CASSLSTGGKWETQYF
cdr3_nt: TGTGCCAGCAGTTTAAGTACAGGGGGCAAATGGGAGACCCAGTACTTC

d_call: -
v_call: TRBV28
j_call: TRBJ1-1
clone_size: -
cdr3_aa: CASSEGGAGTEAFF
cdr3_nt: TGTGCCAGCAGTGAGGGGGGGGCTGGTACTGAAGCTTTCTTT

d_call: -
v_call: TRBV6-1
j_call: TRBJ1-4
clone_size: -
cdr3_aa: CASSERGNEKLFF
cdr3_nt: TGTGCCAGCAGTGAAAGGGGGAATGAAAAACTGTTTTTT

d_call: TRBD1
v_call: TRBV7-7
j_call: TRBJ2-1
clone_size: -
cdr3_aa: CASSLEGGMDNEQFF
cdr3_nt: TGTGCTAGCAGCTTAGAAGGGGGCATGGACAATGAGCAGTTCTTC

d_call: -
v_call: TRBV5-1
j_call: TRBJ2-5
clone_size: -
cdr3_aa: CASTMLPRETQYF
cdr3_nt: TGCGCCAGCACTATGCTACCTAGAGAGACCCAGTACTTC

d_call: TRBD1
v_call: TRBV2
j_call: TRBJ2-6
clone_size: -
cdr3_aa: CASSTGTGVPGANVLTF
cdr3_nt: TGTGCCAGCAGTACCGGGACAGGGGTTCCTGGGGCCAACGTCCTGACTTTC

d_call: -
v_call: TRBV28
j_call: TRBJ1-1
clone_size: -
cdr3_aa: CASSLIYPMNTEAFF
cdr3_nt: TGTGCCAGCAGTCTTATTTACCCTATGAACACTGAAGCTTTCTTT

d_call: TRBD1
v_call: TRBV5-1
j_call: TRBJ2-5
clone_size: once
cdr3_aa: CASSPGTGNQETQYF
cdr3_nt: TGCGCCAGCAGCCCCGGGACAGGGAACCAAGAGACCCAGTACTTC

d_call: TRBD1
v_call: TRBV6-4
j_call: TRBJ1-2
clone_size: once
cdr3_aa: CASSRDRAFVDYGYTF
cdr3_nt: TGTGCCAGCAGCCGGGACAGGGCCTTTGTCGACTATGGCTACACCTTC

d_call: TRBD1
v_call: TRBV11-3
j_call: TRBJ1-1
clone_size: -
cdr3_aa: CASSWHRDRGPNTEAFF
cdr3_nt: TGTGCCAGCAGCTGGCACCGGGACAGGGGCCCGAACACTGAAGCTTTCTTT

d_call: -
v_call: TRBV12-2
j_call: TRBJ1-2
clone_size: -
cdr3_aa: CASRQDRTYGYTF
cdr3_nt: TGTGCAAGTCGCCAGGACAGGACCTATGGCTACACCTTC

d_call: -
v_call: TRBV5-1
j_call: TRBJ1-2
clone_size: -
cdr3_aa: CASSFTGADGYTF
cdr3_nt: TGCGCCAGCAGCTTTACTGGGGCCGATGGCTACACCTTC

d_call: -
v_call: TRBV4-2
j_call: TRBJ2-7
clone_size: -
cdr3_aa: CASSQELAGGFYEQYF
cdr3_nt: TGTGCCAGCAGCCAAGAACTAGCAGGGGGTTTCTACGAGCAGTACTTC

d_call: -
v_call: TRBV7-9
j_call: TRBJ1-1
clone_size: -
cdr3_aa: CASSRGMNTEAFF
cdr3_nt: TGTGCCAGCAGCAGGGGTATGAACACTGAAGCTTTCTTT

d_call: -
v_call: TRBV21-1
j_call: TRBJ1-5
clone_size: -
cdr3_aa: CAGYRETSQPQHF
cdr3_nt: TGTGCCGGCTACAGGGAAACGAGTCAGCCCCAGCATTTT

d_call: -
v_call: TRBV3-1/TRBV3-2
j_call: TRBJ1-2
clone_size: -
cdr3_aa: CASSPSYDGGFYGYTF
cdr3_nt: TGTGCCAGCAGCCCCTCCTACGATGGCGGCTTCTATGGCTACACCTTC

d_call: TRBD2
v_call: TRBV19
j_call: TRBJ2-2
clone_size: -
cdr3_aa: CAPDPSGTDTGELFF
cdr3_nt: TGTGCCCCCGATCCTAGCGGGACCGACACCGGGGAGCTGTTTTTT

d_call: TRBD1
v_call: TRBV3-1/TRBV3-2
j_call: TRBJ2-1
clone_size: -
cdr3_aa: CASSHWGQYNEQFF
cdr3_nt: TGTGCCAGCAGCCACTGGGGACAGTACAATGAGCAGTTCTTC

d_call: TRBD1
v_call: TRBV11-3
j_call: TRBJ2-3
clone_size: -
cdr3_aa: CASSLGQGQTDTQYF
cdr3_nt: TGTGCCAGCAGCTTAGGACAGGGGCAGACAGATACGCAGTATTTT

d_call: TRBD1
v_call: TRBV27
j_call: TRBJ2-7
clone_size: few
cdr3_aa: CASSLRQGRYEQYF
cdr3_nt: TGTGCCAGCAGCCTCCGACAGGGACGATACGAGCAGTACTTC

d_call: -
v_call: TRBV5-6
j_call: TRBJ1-1
clone_size: -
cdr3_aa: CASSPWTLASYTEAFF
cdr3_nt: TGTGCCAGCAGCCCCTGGACACTAGCCTCGTACACTGAAGCTTTCTTT

d_call: TRBD2
v_call: TRBV28
j_call: TRBJ2-7
clone_size: -
cdr3_aa: CASGGSPIYEQYF
cdr3_nt: TGTGCCAGTGGCGGGAGTCCCATCTACGAGCAGTACTTC

d_call: -
v_call: TRBV5-1
j_call: TRBJ1-4
clone_size: -
cdr3_aa: CASSPDSTNEKLFF
cdr3_nt: TGCGCCAGCAGCCCGGACAGTACCAATGAAAAACTGTTTTTT

d_call: TRBD2
v_call: TRBV27
j_call: TRBJ2-7
clone_size: -
cdr3_aa: CASRLAGATYEQYF
cdr3_nt: TGTGCCAGCAGACTAGCGGGGGCTACCTACGAGCAGTACTTC

d_call: -
v_call: TRBV10-2
j_call: TRBJ1-2
clone_size: -
cdr3_aa: CASSETTSNYGYTF
cdr3_nt: TGCGCCAGCAGTGAGACAACCTCTAACTATGGCTACACCTTC

d_call: -
v_call: TRBV3-1/TRBV3-2
j_call: TRBJ1-2
clone_size: -
cdr3_aa: CASSQDVGLGYTF
cdr3_nt: TGTGCCAGCAGCCAAGACGTAGGACTGGGCTACACCTTC

d_call: -
v_call: TRBV5-1
j_call: TRBJ1-4
clone_size: few
cdr3_aa: CASSLGVAEKLFF
cdr3_nt: TGCGCCAGCAGCTTGGGCGTTGCTGAAAAACTGTTTTTT

d_call: -
v_call: TRBV30
j_call: TRBJ2-4
clone_size: -
cdr3_aa: CAWGGGGNIQYF
cdr3_nt: TGTGCCTGGGGGGGAGGAGGAAACATTCAGTACTTC